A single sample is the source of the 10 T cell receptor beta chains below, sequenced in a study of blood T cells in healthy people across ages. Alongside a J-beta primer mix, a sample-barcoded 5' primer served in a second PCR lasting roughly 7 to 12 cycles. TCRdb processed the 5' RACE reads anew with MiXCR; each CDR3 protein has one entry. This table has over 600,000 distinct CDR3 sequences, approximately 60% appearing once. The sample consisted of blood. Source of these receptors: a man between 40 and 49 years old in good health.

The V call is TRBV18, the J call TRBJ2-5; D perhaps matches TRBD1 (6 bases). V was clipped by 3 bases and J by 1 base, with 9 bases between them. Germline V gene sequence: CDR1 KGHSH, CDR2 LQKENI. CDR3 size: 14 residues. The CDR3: CASSPGTLQETQYF. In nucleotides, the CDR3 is TGTGCCAGCTCACCTGGGACACTCCAAGAGACCCAGTACTTC.

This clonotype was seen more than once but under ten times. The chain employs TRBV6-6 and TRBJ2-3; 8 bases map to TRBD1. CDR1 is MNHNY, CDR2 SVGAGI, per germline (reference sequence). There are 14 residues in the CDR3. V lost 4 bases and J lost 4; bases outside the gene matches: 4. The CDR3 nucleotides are TGTGCCAGCAGTTGGGGACAGGACGCAGATACGCAGTATTTT. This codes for CASSWGQDADTQYF.

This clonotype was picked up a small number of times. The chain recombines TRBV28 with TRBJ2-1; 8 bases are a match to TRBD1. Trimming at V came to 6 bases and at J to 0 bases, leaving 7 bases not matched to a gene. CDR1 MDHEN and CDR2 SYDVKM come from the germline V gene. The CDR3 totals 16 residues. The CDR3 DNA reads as TGTGCCAGCAGCCAACTCGGGACAGGCTCCTACAATGAGCAGTTCTTC. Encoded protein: CASSQLGTGSYNEQFF.

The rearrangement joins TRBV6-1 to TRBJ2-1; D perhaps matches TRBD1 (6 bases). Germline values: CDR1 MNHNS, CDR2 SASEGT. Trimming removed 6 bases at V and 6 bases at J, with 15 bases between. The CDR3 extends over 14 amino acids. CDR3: CASSHNRDLNEQFF. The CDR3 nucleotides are TGTGCCAGCAGCCACAACAGGGATCTCAATGAGCAGTTCTTC.

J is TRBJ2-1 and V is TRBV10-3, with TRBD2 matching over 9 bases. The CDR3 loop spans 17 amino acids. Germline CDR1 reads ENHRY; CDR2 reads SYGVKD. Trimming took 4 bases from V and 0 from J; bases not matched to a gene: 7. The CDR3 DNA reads TGTGCCATCAGTGTTAAAGCGGGGGGAAGCTCCTACAATGAGCAGTTCTTC. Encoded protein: CAISVKAGGSSYNEQFF.

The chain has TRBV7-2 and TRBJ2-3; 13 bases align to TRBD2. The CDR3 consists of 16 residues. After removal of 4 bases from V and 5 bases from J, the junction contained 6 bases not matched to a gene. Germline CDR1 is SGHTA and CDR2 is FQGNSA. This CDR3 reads CASSSRTSGSVDTQYF. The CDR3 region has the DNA TGTGCCAGCAGCTCTCGGACTAGCGGGAGCGTAGATACGCAGTATTTT.

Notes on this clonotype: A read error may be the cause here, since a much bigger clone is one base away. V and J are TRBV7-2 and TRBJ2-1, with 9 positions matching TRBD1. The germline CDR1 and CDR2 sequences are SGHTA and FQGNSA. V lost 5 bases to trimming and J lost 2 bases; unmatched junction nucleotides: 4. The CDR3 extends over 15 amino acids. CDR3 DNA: TGTGCCAGCAGCGCGGGACAGGGAACCTACAATGAGCAGTTCTTC. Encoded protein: CASSAGQGTYNEQFF.

CDR3 nucleotides: TGTGCCAGCAGGTCTAGCGGGGTGAACAATGAGCAGTTCTTC. As protein: CASRSSGVNNEQFF. This chain joins TRBV6-2 or TRBV6-3 and TRBJ2-1; TRBD2 aligns across 9 bases. This CDR3 contains 14 residues. CDR1 and CDR2 (germline): MNHEY, SVGEGT. V dropped 6 bases and J dropped 5; count of bases not matched to a gene: 5.

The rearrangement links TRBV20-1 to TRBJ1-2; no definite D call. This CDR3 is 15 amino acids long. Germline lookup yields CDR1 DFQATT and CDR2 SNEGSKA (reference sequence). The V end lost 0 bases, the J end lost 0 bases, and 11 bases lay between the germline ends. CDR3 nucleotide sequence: TGCAGTGCTAGAGATGATGGGCAGACTAACTATGGCTACACCTTC. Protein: CSARDDGQTNYGYTF.

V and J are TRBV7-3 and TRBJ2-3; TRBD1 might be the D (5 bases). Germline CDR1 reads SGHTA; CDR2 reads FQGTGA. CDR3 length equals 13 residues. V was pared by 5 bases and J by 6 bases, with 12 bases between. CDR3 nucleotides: TGTGCCAGCAGCAACCCCAGGGATGATACGCAGTATTTT. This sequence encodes CASSNPRDDTQYF. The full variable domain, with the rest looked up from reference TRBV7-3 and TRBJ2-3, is GAGVSQTPSNKVTEKGKYVELRCDPISGHTALYWYRQSLGQGPEFLIYFQGTGAADDSGLPNDRFFAVRPEGSVSTLKIQRTERGDSAVYLCASSNPRDDTQYFGPGTRLTVL.